This paragraph covers one TCR beta chain sequence. The clone's antigen remains unknown. No base quality information exists; no much larger clone differs at one position. Whole blood was collected in K2EDTA tubes by collaborating institutions according to the institutions' own protocols. For TCRbeta analysis, collaborator samples were shipped as frozen whole blood, as isolated PBMCs, or as DNA extracted from either sample type. This entry belongs to a study of blood T cell repertoires in COVID-19 (dated by TCRdb to about 2020). Study-level background: Samples covering the acute and convalescent phases of COVID-19 were provided by collaborators in the United States, Italy and Spain. The material from the prospective study consisted of cDNA or gDNA derived from T cells, B-cell-depleted T cells, or PBMCs. Deeply sampled blood TCRbeta repertoires from subjects exposed to, actively infected with, or recovered from COVID-19 were included in the dataset. The repertoires were made available in a free public database intended to serve as a resource for research on the immune response to SARS-CoV-2. Samples came from the ongoing ImmuneRACE study (first 160 participants) plus 1,254 subjects from 6 global collaborators. Nearly every sample came with metadata listing a de-identified subject ID, COVID-19 status, age in years and sex. Where HLA class I and class II types were available, the types were taken from metadata supplied by the sample provider, not from assay-based typing.

TCRbeta CDR3 regions were amplified from genomic DNA by means of the immunoSEQ Assay, a bias-controlled multiplex PCR. As for the authors' bioinformatics: The number of nucleated cells in each sample was estimated by amplification of reference gene primers within the assay. To quantify the absolute abundance of each unique TCRbeta CDR3 rearrangement, sequence reads were collapsed and filtered. For each sample, productive Simpson clonality was calculated as the square root of Simpson's diversity index over productive rearrangements. TCRdb mirrors the immuneACCESS table, restricted to in-frame sequences. Some clones are absent from its copies; in checked studies, under half trace to an unresolved V gene, and the reason for the others is unknown. The D gene and trimming were derived from the DNA, and the V and J assignments and clone size from that table. This sample lists 300,000 or so clones; around 90% were detected once. In total, the top ten clones hold around 1.2% of the sample.

V lost 5 bases and J lost 4 bases; the stretch between them is 13 bases long. The CDR3 measures 14 amino acids from cysteine to phenylalanine. Here the CDR3 DNA is all that survives: 42 bases in frame from base 1. The germline V gene sets CDR1 to MNHEY and CDR2 to SVGAGI. Beyond this particular receptor, the publication reports: The amount of clinical and demographic metadata varied by source and participant and was provided uncurated.

The receptor chain draws on TRBV6-5 and TRBJ2-3; a weak D assignment points to TRBD2 (7 bases agree). This sequence originates from a man aged 65 to 79 with acute or convalescent COVID-19. Sequencing was performed on peripheral blood. The CDR3 here reads CASSKPGGPDTQYF. The bases read TGTGCCAGCAGTAAACCGGGGGGCCCAGATACGCAGTATTTT.